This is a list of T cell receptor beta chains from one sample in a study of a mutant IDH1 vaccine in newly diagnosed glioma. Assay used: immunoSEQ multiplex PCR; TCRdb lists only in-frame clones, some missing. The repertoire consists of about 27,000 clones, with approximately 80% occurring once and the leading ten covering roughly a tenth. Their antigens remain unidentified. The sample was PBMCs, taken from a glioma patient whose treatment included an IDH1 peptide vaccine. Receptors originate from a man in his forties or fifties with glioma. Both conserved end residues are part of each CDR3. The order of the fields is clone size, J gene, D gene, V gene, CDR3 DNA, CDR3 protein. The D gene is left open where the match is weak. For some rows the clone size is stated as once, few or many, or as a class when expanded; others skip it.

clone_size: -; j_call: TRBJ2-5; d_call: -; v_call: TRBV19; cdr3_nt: TGTGCCAGTAGTATGTGGGGGGAGCAAGAGACCCAGTACTTC; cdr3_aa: CASSMWGEQETQYF
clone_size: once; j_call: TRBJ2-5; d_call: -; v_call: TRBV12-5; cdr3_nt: TGTGCTAGTGGCCGGGACAACCAAGAGACCCAGTACTTC; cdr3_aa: CASGRDNQETQYF
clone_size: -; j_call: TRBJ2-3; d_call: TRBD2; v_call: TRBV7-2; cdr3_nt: TGTGCCAGCAGCCCCGGGCGGGGGACAGATACGCAGTATTTT; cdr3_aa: CASSPGRGTDTQYF
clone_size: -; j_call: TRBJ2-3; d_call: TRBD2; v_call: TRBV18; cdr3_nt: TGTGCCAGCTCACCACCGGCTAGCGGGAGCACAGATACGCAGTATTTT; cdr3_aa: CASSPPASGSTDTQYF
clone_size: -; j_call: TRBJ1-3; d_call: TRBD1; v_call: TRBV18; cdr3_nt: TGTGCCAGCTCACCGGGACAGCCACTAAACTCTGGAAACACCATATATTTT; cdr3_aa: CASSPGQPLNSGNTIYF
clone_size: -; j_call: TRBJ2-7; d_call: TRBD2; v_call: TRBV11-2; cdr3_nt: TGTGCCAGCAGCACCTTCGGGGCGGGAGGTTTCTACGAGCAGTACTTC; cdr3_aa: CASSTFGAGGFYEQYF
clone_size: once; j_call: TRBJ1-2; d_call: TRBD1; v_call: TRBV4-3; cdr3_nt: TGCGCCAGCAGCCAAGATGGGGGACAGCCCTATGGCTACACCTTC; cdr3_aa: CASSQDGGQPYGYTF
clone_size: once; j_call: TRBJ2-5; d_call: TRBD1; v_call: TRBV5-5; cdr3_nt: TGTGCCAGCAGCTGGGGGACAGGGCAAGAGACCCAGTACTTC; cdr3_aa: CASSWGTGQETQYF
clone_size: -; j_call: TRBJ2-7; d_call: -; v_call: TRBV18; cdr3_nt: TGTGCCAGCTCACCACGGGGACACAGCTACGAGCAGTACTTC; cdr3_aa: CASSPRGHSYEQYF
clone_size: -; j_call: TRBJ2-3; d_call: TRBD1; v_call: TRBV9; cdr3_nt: TGTGCCAGCACCCCAATCGCAGGGGGCCGTACTCATACGCAGTATTTT; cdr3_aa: CASTPIAGGRTHTQYF
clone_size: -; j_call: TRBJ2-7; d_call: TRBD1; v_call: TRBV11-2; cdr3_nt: TGTGCCAGCAGCTCGCGACAGGGAAGGAACGAGCAGTACTTC; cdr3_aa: CASSSRQGRNEQYF
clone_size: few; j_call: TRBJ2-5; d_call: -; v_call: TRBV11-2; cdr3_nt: TGTGCCAGCAGCACGAGCCCGGGGGCCGGGGAGACCCAGTACTTC; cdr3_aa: CASSTSPGAGETQYF
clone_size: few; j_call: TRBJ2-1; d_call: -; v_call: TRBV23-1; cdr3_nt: TGCGCCAGCAGTCAATCGGAACATAATGAGCAGTTCTTC; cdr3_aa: CASSQSEHNEQFF
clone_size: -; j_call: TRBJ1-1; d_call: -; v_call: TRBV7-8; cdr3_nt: TGTGCCAGCAGCCCCCCGTCGGCAGCTCCCATGAACACTGAAGCTTTCTTT; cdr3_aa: CASSPPSAAPMNTEAFF
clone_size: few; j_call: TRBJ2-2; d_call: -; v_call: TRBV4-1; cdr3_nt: TGCGCCAGCAGCCAAGCCCAGGGCCTCAACACCGGGGAGCTGTTTTTT; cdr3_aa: CASSQAQGLNTGELFF
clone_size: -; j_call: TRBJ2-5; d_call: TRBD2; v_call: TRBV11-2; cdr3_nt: TGTGCCAGCAGCTTGAGCGGGAGAGAGACCCAGTACTTC; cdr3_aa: CASSLSGRETQYF
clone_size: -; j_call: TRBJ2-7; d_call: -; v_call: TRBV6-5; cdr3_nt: TGTGCCAGCAGTTACGGGGATAGGGACGAGCAGTACTTC; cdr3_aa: CASSYGDRDEQYF
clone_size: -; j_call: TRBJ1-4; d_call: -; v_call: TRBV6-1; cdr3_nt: TGTGCCAGCACCTGGGGAGAGACCCATAATGAAAAACTGTTTTTT; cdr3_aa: CASTWGETHNEKLFF
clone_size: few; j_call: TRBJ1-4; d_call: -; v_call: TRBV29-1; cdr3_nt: TGCAGCGGAGGGTTTAATGAAAAACTGTTTTTT; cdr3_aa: CSGGFNEKLFF
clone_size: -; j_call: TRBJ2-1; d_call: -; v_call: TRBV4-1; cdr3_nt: TGCGCCAGCAGCCAAGAAGGGGAGACTTACAATGAGCAGTTCTTC; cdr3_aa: CASSQEGETYNEQFF
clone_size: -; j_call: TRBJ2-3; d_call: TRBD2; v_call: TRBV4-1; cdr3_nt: TGCGCCAGCAGCCATGCCGGGACTAGCGGGAGGTGGATAGATACGCAGTATTTT; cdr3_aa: CASSHAGTSGRWIDTQYF
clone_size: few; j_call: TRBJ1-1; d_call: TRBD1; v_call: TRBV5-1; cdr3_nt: TGCGCCAGCAGCCCGCGACAGGGGGTTACTGAAGCTTTCTTT; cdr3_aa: CASSPRQGVTEAFF
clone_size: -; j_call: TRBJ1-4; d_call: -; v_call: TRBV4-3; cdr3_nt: TGCGCCAGCAGCCAGGGGGCGACTAATGAAAAACTGTTTTTT; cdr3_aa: CASSQGATNEKLFF
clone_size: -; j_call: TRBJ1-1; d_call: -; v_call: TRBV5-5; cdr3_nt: TGTGCCAGCAGCTTGGTCTTGCAGAACTCGCTAAGGAGGGCTTTCTTT; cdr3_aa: CASSLVLQNSLRRAFF
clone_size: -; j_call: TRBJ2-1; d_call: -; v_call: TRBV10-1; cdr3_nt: TGCGCCAGCAGTGAGGGATTTGGGGGCAATGAGCAGTTCTTC; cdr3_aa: CASSEGFGGNEQFF
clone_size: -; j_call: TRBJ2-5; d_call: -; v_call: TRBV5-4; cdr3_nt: TGTGCCAGCAGCTCGAGGGCGGAAACCAGAGAGACCCAGTACTTC; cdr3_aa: CASSSRAETRETQYF
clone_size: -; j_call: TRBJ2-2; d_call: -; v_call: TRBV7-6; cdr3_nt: TGTGCCAGCAGCGACTGGGGGGGGGCCCTTACGGCGAACACCGGGGAGCTGTTTTTT; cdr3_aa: CASSDWGGALTANTGELFF
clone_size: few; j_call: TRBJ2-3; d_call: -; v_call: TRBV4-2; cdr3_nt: TGTGCCAGCAGCCCCGTGGAGGGCACAGATACGCAGTATTTT; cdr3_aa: CASSPVEGTDTQYF
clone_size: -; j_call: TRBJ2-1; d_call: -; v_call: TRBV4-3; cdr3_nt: TGCGCCAGCAGCCTCCTAAGAGGGTCCAACAATGAGCAGTTCTTC; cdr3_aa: CASSLLRGSNNEQFF
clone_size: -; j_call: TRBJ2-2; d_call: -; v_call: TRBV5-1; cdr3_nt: TGCGCCAGCAGCTTCCAGAACACCGGGGAGCTGTTTTTT; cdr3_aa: CASSFQNTGELFF
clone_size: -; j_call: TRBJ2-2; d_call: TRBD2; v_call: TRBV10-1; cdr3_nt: TGCGCCAGCAGTGACGGGGGGACTAGCGGGAACACCGGGGAGCTGTTTTTT; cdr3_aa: CASSDGGTSGNTGELFF
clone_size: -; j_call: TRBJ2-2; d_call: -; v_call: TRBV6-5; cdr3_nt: TGTGCCAGCAGTTACAAGGGGGGGGGCACCGGGGAGCTGTTTTTT; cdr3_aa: CASSYKGGGTGELFF
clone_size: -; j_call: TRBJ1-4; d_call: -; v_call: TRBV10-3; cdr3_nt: TGTGCCATCAGTGACGGACAGCAGAATGAAAAACTGTTTTTT; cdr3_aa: CAISDGQQNEKLFF
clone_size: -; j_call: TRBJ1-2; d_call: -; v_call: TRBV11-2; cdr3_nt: TGTGCCGTCCCCTGGGGTCCCTATGGCTACACCTTC; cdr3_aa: CAVPWGPYGYTF
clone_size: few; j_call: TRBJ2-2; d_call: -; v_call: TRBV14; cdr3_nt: TGTGCCAGCAGCCATCCGAACACCGGGGAGCTGTTTTTT; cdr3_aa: CASSHPNTGELFF
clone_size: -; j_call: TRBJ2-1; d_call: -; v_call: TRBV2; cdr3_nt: TGTGCCAGCAGTGAACAACTATACAATGAGCAGTTCTTC; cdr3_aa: CASSEQLYNEQFF
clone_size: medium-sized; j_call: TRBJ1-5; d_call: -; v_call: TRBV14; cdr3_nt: TGTGCCAGCAGCCAAGATCTATGGGGTACCCAGCATTTT; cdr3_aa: CASSQDLWGTQHF
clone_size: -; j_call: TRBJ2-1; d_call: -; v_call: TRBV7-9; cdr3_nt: TGTGCCAGCAGCTTAACCCCAACAGGGGGAGCGGGGGCCTACAATGAGCAGTTCTTC; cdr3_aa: CASSLTPTGGAGAYNEQFF
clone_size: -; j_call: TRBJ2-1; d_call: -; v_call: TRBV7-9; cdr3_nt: TGTGCCAGCAGCCCTAACCGACGAAGTGGGAGTGTAGATGAGCAGTTCTTC; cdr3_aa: CASSPNRRSGSVDEQFF
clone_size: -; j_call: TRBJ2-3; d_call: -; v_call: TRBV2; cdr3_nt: TGTGCCAGCAGACCGGGACTTCGTAACCCCGGGACGCAGTATTTT; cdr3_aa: CASRPGLRNPGTQYF
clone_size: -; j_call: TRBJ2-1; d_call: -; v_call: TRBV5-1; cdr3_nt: TGCGCCAGCACCCCAGGAGGGAACCCCTACAATGAGCAGTTCTTC; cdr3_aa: CASTPGGNPYNEQFF
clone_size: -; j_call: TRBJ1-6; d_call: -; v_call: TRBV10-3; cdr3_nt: TGTGCCATCAGTGATTCCTACCCGGACAGCAATTCACCCCTCCACTTT; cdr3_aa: CAISDSYPDSNSPLHF
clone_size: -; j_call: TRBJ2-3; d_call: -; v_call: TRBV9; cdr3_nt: TGTGCCAGCAGCTCCCGGGCCCCAGATACGCAGTATTTT; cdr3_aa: CASSSRAPDTQYF
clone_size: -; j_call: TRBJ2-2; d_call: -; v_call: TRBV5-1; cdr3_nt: TGCGCCAGCACTTCGGCGCAGAACACCGGGGAGCTGTTTTTT; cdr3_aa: CASTSAQNTGELFF
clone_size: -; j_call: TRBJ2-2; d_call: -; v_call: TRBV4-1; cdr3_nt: TGCGCCAGCAGCCCCCCGGGGCGCGCCGGGGAGCTGTTTTTT; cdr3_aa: CASSPPGRAGELFF
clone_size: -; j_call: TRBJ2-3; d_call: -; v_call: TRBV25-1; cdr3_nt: TGTGCCAGCAGTGTCGGACAGAGCCTAGATAGCACAGATACGCAGTATTTT; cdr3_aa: CASSVGQSLDSTDTQYF
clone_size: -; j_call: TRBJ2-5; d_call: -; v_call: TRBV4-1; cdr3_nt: TGCGCCAGCAGCCAGGGTAGTGGGGGGTTTCTGGAGACCCAGTACTTC; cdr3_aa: CASSQGSGGFLETQYF
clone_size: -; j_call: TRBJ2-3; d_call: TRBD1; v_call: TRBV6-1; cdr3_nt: TGTGCCAGCAGTGATGGAGGCGGCAGGGGGACAGATACGCAGTATTTT; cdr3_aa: CASSDGGGRGTDTQYF
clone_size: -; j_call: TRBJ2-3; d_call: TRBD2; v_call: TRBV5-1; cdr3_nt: TGCGCCAGCAGCCTGGAACTAGCGGGAGGGCCCTCAGATACGCAGTATTTT; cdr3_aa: CASSLELAGGPSDTQYF
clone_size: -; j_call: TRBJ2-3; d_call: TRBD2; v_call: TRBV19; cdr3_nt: TGTGCCAGTAAGGGGAGGGGCACAGATACGCAGTATTTT; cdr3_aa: CASKGRGTDTQYF
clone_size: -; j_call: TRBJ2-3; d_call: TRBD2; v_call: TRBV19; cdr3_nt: TGTGCCAGTAGTAGCCCCGCCAGGGCGGGGGGCACAGATACGCAGTATTTT; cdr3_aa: CASSSPARAGGTDTQYF
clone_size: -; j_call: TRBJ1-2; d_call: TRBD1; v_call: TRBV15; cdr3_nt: TGTGCCACCAGCCGGACAGGGGAAAAGGATAACTATGGCTACACCTTC; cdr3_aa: CATSRTGEKDNYGYTF
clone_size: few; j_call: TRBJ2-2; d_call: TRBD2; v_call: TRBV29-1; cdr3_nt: TGCAGCGTTGATGGGGGGAGGGCCGGGAACACCGGGGAGCTGTTTTTT; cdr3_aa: CSVDGGRAGNTGELFF
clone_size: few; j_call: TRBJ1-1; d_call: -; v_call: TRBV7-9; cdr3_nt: TGTGCCAGCACCTTGGACCGAATGAACACTGAAGCTTTCTTT; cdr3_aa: CASTLDRMNTEAFF
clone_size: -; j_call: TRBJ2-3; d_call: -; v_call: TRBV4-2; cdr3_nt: TGTGCCAGCAGCCAAGGTACCGTGACTAGCACAGATACGCAGTATTTT; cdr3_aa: CASSQGTVTSTDTQYF
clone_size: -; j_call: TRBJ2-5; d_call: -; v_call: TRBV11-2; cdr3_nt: TGTGCCAGCAGCTTTAACCAAGAGACCCAGTACTTC; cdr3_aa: CASSFNQETQYF
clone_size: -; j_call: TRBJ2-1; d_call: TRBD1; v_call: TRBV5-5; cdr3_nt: TGTGCCAGCAGCCCGGGACAGGGGGTTGACAATGAGCAGTTCTTC; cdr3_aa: CASSPGQGVDNEQFF